This TCR beta chain stems from a study of blood T cell repertoires in COVID-19. Study-wide background: Both acute and convalescent COVID-19 samples were obtained from the United States, Italy and Spain. PBMCs, B-cell-depleted T cells, or T cells provided the cDNA or gDNA that made up the material.

Details on this clone: Other DNA sequences in the sample encode the same CDR3.

The V gene lost 0 bases and the J gene lost 7 bases, with 7 bases spanning the gap. CDR3 length: 12 amino acids. Germline assignment: CDR1 LNHNV and CDR2 YYDKDF (reference sequence). Authors' methods: Researchers report that nucleated cell counts were estimated from reference gene primer amplification. Profiling relied on immunoSEQ multiplex PCR, and the TCRdb table lists in-frame clones only, not all of them. That table is the source of V, J and clone size, and D and trimming were worked out from the DNA. The sample lists 100,000 to 150,000 clones, 86% seen once, with 7.9% in the top ten. This chain links TRBV15 with TRBJ2-7, with TRBD2 as a possible D gene (6 bases). The clonotype originates from a man aged 65 to 85 who had recovered from COVID-19. The sample taken for sequencing was peripheral blood. In DNA form, the CDR3 reads TGTGCCACCAGCAGAGATCGGGGGGAGCAGTACTTC. It yields the protein CATSRDRGEQYF.